The rows below give T cell receptor beta chains drawn from one sample of a study of T-cell memory formation after mild COVID-19. TCRdb fed the 5' RACE reads into MiXCR, producing one record per CDR3 protein. This table holds just under 50,000 distinct CDR3 sequences, around 12% found once. Sample: PBMCs or a T cell subset sorted from them (not recorded which). These receptor sequences come from a man younger than 30 who had mild COVID-19 (a few samples of this study predate the infection). Cell type and time point are not known. The conserved cysteine and the conserved F or W are not part of the CDR3 here. The order of the fields is J gene, V gene, CDR3 protein.

J: TRBJ2-3; V: TRBV5-1; CDR3: ASSSSFMGTTLTDTQY
J: TRBJ2-7; V: TRBV5-1; CDR3: ASSPTGTLDEQY
J: TRBJ2-7; V: TRBV2; CDR3: ASSAGVSYEQY
J: TRBJ2-5; V: TRBV5-1; CDR3: ASSPGQGAVETQY
J: TRBJ1-1; V: TRBV7-2; CDR3: ASSLERRGGTEAF
J: TRBJ2-1; V: TRBV2; CDR3: ASGQVVGSEQF
J: TRBJ1-6; V: TRBV3-1; CDR3: ASSQDLWSPLH
J: TRBJ2-3; V: TRBV4-1; CDR3: ASSQLPPGGAASDTQY
J: TRBJ1-5; V: TRBV30; CDR3: AWARQGNQPQH
J: TRBJ1-4; V: TRBV6-5; CDR3: ASSTEGRGNEKLF
J: TRBJ2-7; V: TRBV4-2; CDR3: ASSQDPGGRSSYEQY
J: TRBJ2-7; V: TRBV12-3/TRBV12-4; CDR3: ASSFGRASPYEQY
J: TRBJ2-5; V: TRBV18; CDR3: ASSPPTGQETQY
J: TRBJ2-2; V: TRBV29-1; CDR3: SVGLGTANTGELF
J: TRBJ2-7; V: TRBV2; CDR3: ASSEAHSYEQY
J: TRBJ1-2; V: TRBV5-1; CDR3: ASSEGTGGLYGYT
J: TRBJ2-7; V: TRBV14; CDR3: ASSQFREGQY
J: TRBJ1-5; V: TRBV7-2; CDR3: ASSLGSRGSGQPQH
J: TRBJ2-5; V: TRBV6-5; CDR3: ASSLNSQETQY
J: TRBJ2-1; V: TRBV2; CDR3: ASPRGTTGYEQF
J: TRBJ2-3; V: TRBV5-1; CDR3: ASSPGQDTDTQY
J: TRBJ2-1; V: TRBV6-2/TRBV6-3; CDR3: ASSYLPDRVNEQF
J: TRBJ2-3; V: TRBV6-6; CDR3: ASRASTDTQY
J: TRBJ1-4; V: TRBV12-3/TRBV12-4; CDR3: ASSHGQGREKLF
J: TRBJ1-6; V: TRBV9; CDR3: ASSARQGPNSPLH
J: TRBJ2-1; V: TRBV3-1; CDR3: ASSQDLAGYNEQF
J: TRBJ2-5; V: TRBV5-1; CDR3: ASSLAWGFEETQY
J: TRBJ2-5; V: TRBV5-5; CDR3: ASSSPTGIEETQY
J: TRBJ2-3; V: TRBV20-1; CDR3: SCRPTDTQY
J: TRBJ2-3; V: TRBV4-1; CDR3: ASSQVYTSTDTQY
J: TRBJ2-5; V: TRBV5-1; CDR3: ASSLAPQGSGETQY
J: TRBJ2-2; V: TRBV12-3/TRBV12-4; CDR3: ASRPTMWYRAGTGELF
J: TRBJ2-5; V: TRBV20-1; CDR3: SASPSGGAQETQY
J: TRBJ1-5; V: TRBV6-5; CDR3: ASSQERQGQPQH
J: TRBJ2-7; V: TRBV11-2; CDR3: ASSLVATGVYEQY
J: TRBJ2-3; V: TRBV5-1; CDR3: ASSFGTLKADTQY
J: TRBJ2-4; V: TRBV18; CDR3: ASSTGQGKNIQY
J: TRBJ2-7; V: TRBV5-5; CDR3: ASSPTGGMYEQY
J: TRBJ1-3; V: TRBV12-3/TRBV12-4; CDR3: ASSFRVSGNTIY
J: TRBJ2-3; V: TRBV7-2; CDR3: ASSLEGTSGRNINTQY
J: TRBJ1-3; V: TRBV6-6; CDR3: ASSPLRRTGNTIY
J: TRBJ2-3; V: TRBV20-1; CDR3: SARAGRVGTDTQY
J: TRBJ1-4; V: TRBV5-1; CDR3: ASSGTGPGEKLF